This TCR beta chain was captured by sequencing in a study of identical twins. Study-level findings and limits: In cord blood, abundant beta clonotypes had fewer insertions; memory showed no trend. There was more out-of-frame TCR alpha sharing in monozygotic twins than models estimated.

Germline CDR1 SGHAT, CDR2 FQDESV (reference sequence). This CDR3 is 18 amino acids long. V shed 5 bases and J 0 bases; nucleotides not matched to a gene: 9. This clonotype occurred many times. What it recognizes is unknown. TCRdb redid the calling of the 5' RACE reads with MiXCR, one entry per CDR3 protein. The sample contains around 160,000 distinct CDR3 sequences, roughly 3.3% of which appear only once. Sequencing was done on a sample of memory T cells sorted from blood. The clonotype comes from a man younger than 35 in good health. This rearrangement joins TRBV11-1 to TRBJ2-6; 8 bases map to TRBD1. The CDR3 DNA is TGTGCCAGCAGCGAGCGGCAGGGGGCCAGCTCTGGGGCCAACGTCCTGACTTTC. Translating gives CASSERQGASSGANVLTF.